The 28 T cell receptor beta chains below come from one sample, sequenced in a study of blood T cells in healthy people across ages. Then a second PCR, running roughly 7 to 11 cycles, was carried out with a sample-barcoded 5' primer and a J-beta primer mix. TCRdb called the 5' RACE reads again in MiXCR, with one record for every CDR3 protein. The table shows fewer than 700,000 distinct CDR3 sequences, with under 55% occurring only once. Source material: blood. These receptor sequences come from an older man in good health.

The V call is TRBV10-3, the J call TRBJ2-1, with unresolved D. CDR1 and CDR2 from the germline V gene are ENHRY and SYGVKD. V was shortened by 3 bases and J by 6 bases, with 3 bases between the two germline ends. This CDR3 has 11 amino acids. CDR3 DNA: TGTGCCATCAGTGATCGCAATGAGCAGTTCTTC. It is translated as CAISDRNEQFF.

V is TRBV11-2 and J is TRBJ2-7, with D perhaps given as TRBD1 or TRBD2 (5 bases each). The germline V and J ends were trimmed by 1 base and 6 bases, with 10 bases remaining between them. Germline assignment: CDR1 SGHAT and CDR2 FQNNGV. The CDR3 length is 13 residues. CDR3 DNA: TGTGCCAGCAGCTTAGGAGCTGGGACCGAGCAGTACTTC. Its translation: CASSLGAGTEQYF.

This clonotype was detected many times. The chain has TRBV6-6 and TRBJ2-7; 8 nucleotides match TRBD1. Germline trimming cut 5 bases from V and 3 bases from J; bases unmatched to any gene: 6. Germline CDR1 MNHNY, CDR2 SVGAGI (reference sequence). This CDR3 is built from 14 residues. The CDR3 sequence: CASSKGQEVYEQYF. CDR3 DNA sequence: TGTGCCAGCAGTAAGGGACAGGAAGTCTACGAGCAGTACTTC.

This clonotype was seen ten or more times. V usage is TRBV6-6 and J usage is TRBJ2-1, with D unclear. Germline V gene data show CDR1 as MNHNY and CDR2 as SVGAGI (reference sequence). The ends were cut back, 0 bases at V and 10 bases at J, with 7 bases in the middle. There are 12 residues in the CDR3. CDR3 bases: TGTGCCAGCAGTTACTCGACCAGAGAGCAGTTCTTC. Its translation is CASSYSTREQFF.

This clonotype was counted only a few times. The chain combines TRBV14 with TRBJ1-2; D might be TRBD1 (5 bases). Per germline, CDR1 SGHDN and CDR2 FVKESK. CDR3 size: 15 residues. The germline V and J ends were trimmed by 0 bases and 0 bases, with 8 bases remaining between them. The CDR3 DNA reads TGTGCCAGCAGCCAAGAACAGGTGGCTAACTATGGCTACACCTTC. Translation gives CASSQEQVANYGYTF.

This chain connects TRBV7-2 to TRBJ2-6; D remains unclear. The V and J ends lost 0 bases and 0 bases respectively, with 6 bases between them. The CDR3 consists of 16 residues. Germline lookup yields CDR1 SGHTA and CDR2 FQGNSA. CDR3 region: CASSLALGSGANVLTF. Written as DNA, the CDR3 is TGTGCCAGCAGCTTAGCGCTAGGCTCTGGGGCCAACGTCCTGACTTTC.

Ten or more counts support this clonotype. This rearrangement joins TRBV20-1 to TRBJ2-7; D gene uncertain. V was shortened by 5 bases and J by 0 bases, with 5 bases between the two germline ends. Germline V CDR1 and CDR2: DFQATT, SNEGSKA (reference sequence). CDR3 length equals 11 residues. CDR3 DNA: TGCAGTGCTTTGAGCTCCTACGAGCAGTACTTC. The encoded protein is CSALSSYEQYF.

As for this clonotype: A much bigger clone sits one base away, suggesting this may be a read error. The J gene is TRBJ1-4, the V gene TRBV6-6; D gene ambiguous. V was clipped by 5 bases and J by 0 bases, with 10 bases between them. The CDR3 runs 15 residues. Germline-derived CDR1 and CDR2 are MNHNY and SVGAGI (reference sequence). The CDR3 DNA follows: TGTGCCAGCAGTGGCCAGGATCCAACTAATGAAAAACTGTTTTTT. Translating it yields CASSGQDPTNEKLFF.

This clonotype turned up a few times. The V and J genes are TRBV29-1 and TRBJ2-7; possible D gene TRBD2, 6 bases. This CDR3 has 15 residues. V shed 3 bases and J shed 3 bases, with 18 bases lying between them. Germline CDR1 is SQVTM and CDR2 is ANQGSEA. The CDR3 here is CSVEGAREGFYEQYF. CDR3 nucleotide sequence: TGCAGCGTTGAGGGCGCGCGGGAAGGATTCTACGAGCAGTACTTC.

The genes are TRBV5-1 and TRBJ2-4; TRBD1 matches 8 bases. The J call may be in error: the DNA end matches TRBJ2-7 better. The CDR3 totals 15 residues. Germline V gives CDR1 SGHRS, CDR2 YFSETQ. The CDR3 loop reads CASSFRQGNIDEQYF. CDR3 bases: TGCGCCAGCAGCTTCCGACAGGGGAATATCGACGAGCAGTACTTC.

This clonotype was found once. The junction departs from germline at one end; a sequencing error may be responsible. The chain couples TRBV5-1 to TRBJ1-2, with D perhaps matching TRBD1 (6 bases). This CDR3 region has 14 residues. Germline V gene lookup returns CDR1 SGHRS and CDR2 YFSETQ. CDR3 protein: CASSSQGANYGYTF. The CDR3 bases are TGCGCCAGCAGCTCACAGGGCGCTAACTACGGCTACACCTTC.

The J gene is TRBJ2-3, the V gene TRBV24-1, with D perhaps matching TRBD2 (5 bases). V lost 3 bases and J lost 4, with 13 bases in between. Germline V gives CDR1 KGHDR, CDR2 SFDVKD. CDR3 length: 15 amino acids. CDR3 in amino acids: CATSDTAERADTQYF. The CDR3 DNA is TGTGCCACCAGTGATACAGCGGAGAGGGCAGATACGCAGTATTTT.

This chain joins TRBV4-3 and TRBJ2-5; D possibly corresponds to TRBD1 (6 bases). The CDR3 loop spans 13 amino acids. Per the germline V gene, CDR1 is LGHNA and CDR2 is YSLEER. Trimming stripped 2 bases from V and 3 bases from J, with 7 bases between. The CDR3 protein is CASSQRTEETQYF. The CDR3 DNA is TGCGCCAGCAGCCAAAGGACAGAAGAGACCCAGTACTTC.

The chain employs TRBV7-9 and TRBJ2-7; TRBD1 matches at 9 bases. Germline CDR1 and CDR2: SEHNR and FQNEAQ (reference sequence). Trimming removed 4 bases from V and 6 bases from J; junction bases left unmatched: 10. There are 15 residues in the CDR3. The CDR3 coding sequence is TGTGCCAGCAGCTCCATCACCGGGACAGGGTCCGAGCAGTACTTC. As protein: CASSSITGTGSEQYF.

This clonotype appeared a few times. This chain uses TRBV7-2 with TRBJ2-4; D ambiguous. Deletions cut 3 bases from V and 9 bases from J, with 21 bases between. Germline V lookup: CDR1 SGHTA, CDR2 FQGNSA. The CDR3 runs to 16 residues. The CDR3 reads CASSLVQPPPKGIQYF. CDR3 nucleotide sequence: TGTGCCAGCAGCTTGGTTCAGCCCCCCCCCAAGGGCATTCAGTACTTC.

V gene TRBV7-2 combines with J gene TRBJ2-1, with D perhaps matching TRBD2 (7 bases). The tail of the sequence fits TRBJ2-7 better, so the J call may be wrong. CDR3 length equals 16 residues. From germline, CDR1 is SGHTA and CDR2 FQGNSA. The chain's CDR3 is CASSLVGGRSYNEQYF. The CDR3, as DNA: TGTGCCAGCAGCTTAGTCGGGGGGCGATCCTACAATGAGCAGTACTTC.

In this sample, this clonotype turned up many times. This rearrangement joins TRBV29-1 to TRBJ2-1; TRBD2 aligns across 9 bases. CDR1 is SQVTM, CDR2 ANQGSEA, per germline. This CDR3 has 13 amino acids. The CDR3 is CTHSGGSYNEQFF. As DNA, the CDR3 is TGCACACATAGCGGGGGATCCTACAATGAGCAGTTCTTC.

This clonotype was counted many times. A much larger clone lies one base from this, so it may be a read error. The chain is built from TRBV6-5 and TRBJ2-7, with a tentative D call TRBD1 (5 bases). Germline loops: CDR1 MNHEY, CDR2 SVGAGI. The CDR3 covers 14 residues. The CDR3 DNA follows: TGTGCCAGCAGTTACTCGACCAGGGCCTATGAGCAGTACTTC. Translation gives CASSYSTRAYEQYF.

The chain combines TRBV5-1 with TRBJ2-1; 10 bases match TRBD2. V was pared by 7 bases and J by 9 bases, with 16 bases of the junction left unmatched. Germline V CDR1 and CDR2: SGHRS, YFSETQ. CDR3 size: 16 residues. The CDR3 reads CASLASGSGRMGEQFF. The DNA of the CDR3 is TGCGCCAGCTTGGCTAGCGGGAGCGGTCGCATGGGTGAGCAGTTCTTC.

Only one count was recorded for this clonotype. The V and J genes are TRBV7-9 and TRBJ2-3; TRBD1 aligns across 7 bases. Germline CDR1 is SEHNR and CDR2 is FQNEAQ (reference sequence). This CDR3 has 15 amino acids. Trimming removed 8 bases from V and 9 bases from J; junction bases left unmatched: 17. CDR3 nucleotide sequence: TGTGCCAGCGGGAACAGAGGGGGCGCACCTTTGACGCAGTATTTT. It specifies CASGNRGGAPLTQYF.

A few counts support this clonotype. For the CDR3, the DNA is TGCAGTGCTAGAGATGGACTAGCGGGGGCCTTCTCCTACAATGAGCAGTTCTTC. This sequence encodes CSARDGLAGAFSYNEQFF. The V gene is TRBV20-1, the J gene TRBJ2-1, with 13 bases lining up with TRBD2. Per germline, CDR1 DFQATT and CDR2 SNEGSKA (reference sequence). The V and J ends lost 0 bases and 0 bases, in that order; junction bases with no gene match: 5. This CDR3 is 18 amino acids long.

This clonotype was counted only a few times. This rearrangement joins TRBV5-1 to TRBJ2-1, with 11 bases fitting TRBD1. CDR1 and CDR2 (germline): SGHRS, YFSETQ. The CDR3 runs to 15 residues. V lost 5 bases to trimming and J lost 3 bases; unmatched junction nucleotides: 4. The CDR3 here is CASRRGTGGYNEQFF. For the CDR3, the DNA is TGCGCCAGCAGGCGGGGGACAGGGGGCTACAATGAGCAGTTCTTC.

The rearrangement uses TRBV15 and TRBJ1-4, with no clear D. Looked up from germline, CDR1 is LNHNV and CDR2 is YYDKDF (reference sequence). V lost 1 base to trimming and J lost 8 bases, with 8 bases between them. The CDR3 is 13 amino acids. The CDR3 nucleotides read TGTGCCACCAGCAGAGCCCTGTCCGAAAAACTGTTTTTT. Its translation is CATSRALSEKLFF.

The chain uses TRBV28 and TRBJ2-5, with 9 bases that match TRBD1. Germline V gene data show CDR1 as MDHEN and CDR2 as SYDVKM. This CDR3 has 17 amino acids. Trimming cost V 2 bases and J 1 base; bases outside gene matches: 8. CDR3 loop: CASSLDGGQGTQETQYF. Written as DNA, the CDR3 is TGTGCCAGCAGTTTAGATGGGGGACAGGGAACCCAAGAGACCCAGTACTTC.

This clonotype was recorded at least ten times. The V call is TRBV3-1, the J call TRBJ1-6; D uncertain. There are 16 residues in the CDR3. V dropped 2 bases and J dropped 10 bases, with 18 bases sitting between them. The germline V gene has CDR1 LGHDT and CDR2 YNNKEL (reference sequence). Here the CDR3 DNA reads TGTGCCAGCAGCCAACATGCGGAGGGTTTGGGCTCACCCCTCCACTTT. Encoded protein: CASSQHAEGLGSPLHF.

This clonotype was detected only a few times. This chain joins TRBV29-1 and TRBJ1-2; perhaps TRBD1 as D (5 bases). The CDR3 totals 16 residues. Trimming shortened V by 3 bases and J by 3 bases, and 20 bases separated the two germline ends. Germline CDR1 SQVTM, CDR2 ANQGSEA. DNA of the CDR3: TGCAGCGTTGACAGTACAGGAGGTCTTTTACACTATGGCTACACCTTC. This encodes CSVDSTGGLLHYGYTF. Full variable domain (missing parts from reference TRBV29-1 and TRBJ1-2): SAVISQKPSRDICQRGTSLTIQCQVDSQVTMMFWYRQQPGQSLTLIATANQGSEATYESGFVIDKFPISRPNLTFSTLTVSNMSPEDSSIYLCSVDSTGGLLHYGYTFGSGTRLTVV.

In DNA, the CDR3 is TGCGCCAGCAGCCAAGATCTTGTGAGGGGTGGCGAGCAGTACTTC. The encoded protein is CASSQDLVRGGEQYF. The gene calls are TRBV4-1 and TRBJ2-7; D may correspond to TRBD1 or TRBD2 (5 bases each). This CDR3 spans 15 amino acids. The ends were cut back, 0 bases at V and 6 bases at J, with 15 bases in the middle. Germline CDR1 reads MGHRA; CDR2 reads YSYEKL.

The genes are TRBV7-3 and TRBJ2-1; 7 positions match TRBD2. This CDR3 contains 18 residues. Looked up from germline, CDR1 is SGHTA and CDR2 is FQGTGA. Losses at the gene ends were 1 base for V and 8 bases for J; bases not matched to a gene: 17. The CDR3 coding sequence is TGTGCCAGCAGCTTAATCTCAACCGGGGCGGGAGTATTGGATGAGCAGTTCTTC. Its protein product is CASSLISTGAGVLDEQFF.